This TCR beta chain stems from a study of OX40 agonist ivuxolimab in advanced cancers. Method: immunoSEQ multiplex PCR; TCRdb's copy keeps in-frame clones and lacks some. Among roughly 60,000 clones listed, more than 75% were seen once. General observations from the study: In the 0.1-3.0 mg/kg groups, partial responders showed among the lowest expansion.

As concerns this clone: Antigen: not known.

Enrollment shut out patients with autoimmune disease history or systemic immunosuppression. The sample in question was CD4+ or CD8+ T cells sorted from blood, obtained in a trial of the OX40 agonist ivuxolimab. This TCR derives from an adult with an advanced solid tumor such as melanoma, head and neck, liver or kidney cancer.

This CDR3 reads CASSTPLAASYNEQFF. CDR3 sequence (DNA): TGTGCCAGTAGTACCCCCCTGGCGGCCTCCTACAATGAGCAGTTCTTC. This rearrangement joins TRBV19 to TRBJ2-1; D gene unclear. V lost 4 bases, J lost 0 bases, and 13 bases lay in between. Germline CDR1 LNHDA, CDR2 SQIVND (reference sequence). The CDR3 spans 16 residues. The full variable domain, in which reference TRBV19 and TRBJ2-1 provide the parts outside the CDR3, is DGGITQSPKYLFRKEGQNVTLSCEQNLNHDAMYWYRQDPGQGLRLIYYSQIVNDFQKGDIAEGYSVSREKKESFPLTVTSAQKNPTAFYLCASSTPLAASYNEQFFGPGTRLTVL.